This entry lists 22 T cell receptor beta chains sequenced from one sample in a study of cytotoxic CD8 clonotypes in ibrutinib-treated CLL. TCRdb's copy holds only in-frame clones and misses some; the assay was immunoSEQ multiplex PCR. This sample has 52,000 or so clones, with 50% to 60% found just once. Sequencing used PBMCs, obtained at disease progression, from a patient treated with ibrutinib. The receptors derive from a human donor with chronic lymphocytic leukemia.

The chain uses TRBV5-1 and TRBJ2-5; 9 nucleotides line up with TRBD2. Germline trimming cut 0 bases from V and 5 bases from J; bases unmatched to any gene: 5. Germline V gene lookup returns CDR1 SGHRS and CDR2 YFSETQ. CDR3 size: 15 residues. The CDR3, as DNA: TGCGCCAGCAGCTTGGTCGGCGGGAGGGTTGAGACCCAGTACTTC. Translating it yields CASSLVGGRVETQYF.

This chain links TRBV28 with TRBJ1-5, with 9 bases aligning to TRBD1. V lost 5 bases to trimming and J lost 3 bases; unmatched junction nucleotides: 5. The CDR3 runs 15 residues. Germline V CDR1 and CDR2: MDHEN, SYDVKM. This CDR3 is CASSGTGNFNQPQHF. The CDR3 nucleotides read TGTGCCAGCAGTGGGACAGGGAACTTCAATCAGCCCCAGCATTTT.

The chain couples TRBV4-2 to TRBJ1-3; D may be TRBD1 (5 bases). Germline V CDR1 and CDR2: LGHNA, YNFKEQ. V was pared by 1 base and J by 0 bases, with 16 bases between. The CDR3 spans 18 residues. The CDR3, as DNA: TGTGCCAGCAGCCAAGTGGGGCTGGGCCCCGACTCTGGAAACACCATATATTTT. Translated, it gives CASSQVGLGPDSGNTIYF.

V and J are TRBV30 and TRBJ2-1; 7 nucleotides line up with TRBD2. The V segment lost 3 bases and the J segment 8 bases; nucleotides outside the gene matches: 7. In germline, CDR1 is GTSNPN, CDR2 SVGIG (reference sequence). CDR3 length equals 13 residues. The CDR3 spells CAWSRLAFDEQFF. CDR3 nucleotides: TGTGCCTGGAGCAGACTAGCCTTTGATGAGCAGTTCTTC.

This clone is medium-sized (0.01 to 0.1%) within its sample. The V call is TRBV6-5, the J call TRBJ2-7; 13 nucleotides match TRBD2. The CDR3 covers 13 residues. Germline CDR1 reads MNHEY; CDR2 reads SVGAGI. The ends lost 8 bases at V and 3 bases at J; junction bases unmatched: 1. The CDR3 DNA reads as TGTGCCAGCGGGACTAGCGGGGTCTACGAGCAGTACTTC. Translating gives CASGTSGVYEQYF.

In this sample, this clone turned up a few times. This chain connects TRBV5-5 to TRBJ2-3, with TRBD1 matching over 9 bases. The CDR3 totals 18 residues. Trimming took 0 bases from V and 6 from J; bases not matched to a gene: 14. Per germline, CDR1 SGHKS and CDR2 YYEKEE (reference sequence). CDR3 in DNA: TGTGCCAGCAGCTTGGTCACGCCGGGACAGGGTTTCTTGGATACGCAGTATTTT. It codes for CASSLVTPGQGFLDTQYF.

V and J are TRBV4-1 and TRBJ2-7; D is uncertain. Germline CDR1 is MGHRA and CDR2 is YSYEKL. The CDR3 sequence is 15 residues long. The V and J ends lost 1 base and 2 bases respectively, with 12 bases between them. CDR3 nucleotides: TGCGCCAGCAGCCAAGGTCTTCGCGGTCCCTACGAGCAGTACTTC. Translated: CASSQGLRGPYEQYF.

This clone was found a few times. This chain connects TRBV9 to TRBJ1-2; TRBD1 agrees at 12 bases. The trim removed 3 bases at V and 3 bases at J, leaving 6 bases unmatched. The germline V gene encodes CDR1 SGDLS and CDR2 YYNGEE. The CDR3 contains 16 residues. The DNA of the CDR3 is TGTGCCAGCAGCGAAGGGACAGGGGGCGGATACTATGGCTACACCTTC. This sequence encodes CASSEGTGGGYYGYTF.

The V and J genes are TRBV9 and TRBJ1-3; TRBD1 aligns across 7 bases. This CDR3 has 15 residues. V lost 7 bases to trimming and J lost 2 bases; unmatched junction nucleotides: 9. Germline CDR1 SGDLS, CDR2 YYNGEE. CDR3 sequence (DNA): TGTGCCAGCGGACGACAGGGATTTACTGGAAACACCATATATTTT. Its translation: CASGRQGFTGNTIYF.

This clone was recorded many times. The V and J genes are TRBV19 and TRBJ1-5, with D uncertain. Deletions cut 0 bases from V and 0 bases from J, with 12 bases between. This CDR3 is built from 17 residues. Germline assignment: CDR1 LNHDA and CDR2 SQIVND (reference sequence). The CDR3 bases are TGTGCCAGTAGTATAGATGGCGACGGATATAGCAATCAGCCCCAGCATTTT. Encoded protein: CASSIDGDGYSNQPQHF.

The sample holds a few counts of this clone. The chain couples TRBV27 to TRBJ2-5; D unresolved. Trimming removed 3 bases from V and 4 bases from J, with 3 bases in between. CDR1 MNHEY and CDR2 SMNVEV come from the germline V gene (reference sequence). The CDR3 has 11 residues. The CDR3 region is CASSFLETQYF. CDR3 bases: TGTGCCAGCAGTTTTTTAGAGACCCAGTACTTC.

V usage is TRBV18 and J usage is TRBJ2-7; 7 positions match TRBD1. The V and J ends lost 5 bases and 3 bases, in that order; junction bases with no gene match: 4. Germline V gene lookup returns CDR1 KGHSH and CDR2 LQKENI. This CDR3 comprises 13 residues. The CDR3, as DNA: TGTGCCAGCTCATCACGGGACAGCTACGAGCAGTACTTC. It specifies CASSSRDSYEQYF. Full variable domain (missing parts from reference TRBV18 and TRBJ2-7): NAGVMQNPRHLVRRRGQEARLRCSPMKGHSHVYWYRQLPEEGLKFMVYLQKENIIDESGMPKERFSAEFPKEGPSILRIQQVVRGDSAAYFCASSSRDSYEQYFGPGTRLTVT.

The V call is TRBV9, the J call TRBJ1-3, with D possibly TRBD1 on 5 matching bases. This CDR3 comprises 19 residues. Per the germline V gene, CDR1 is SGDLS and CDR2 is YYNGEE. V lost 0 bases, J lost 0 bases, and 19 bases lay in between. This chain's CDR3 is CASSVGGPETGVSGNTIYF. In nucleotides, the CDR3 is TGTGCCAGCAGCGTAGGAGGCCCCGAAACAGGAGTCTCTGGAAACACCATATATTTT.

V and J are TRBV5-1 and TRBJ1-6; a weak D match, TRBD1 (5 bases). The CDR3 runs to 15 residues. V was cut by 4 bases and J by 6 bases, with 14 bases left in between. The germline gives CDR1 SGHRS, CDR2 YFSETQ. The CDR3, as DNA: TGCGCCAGCAGCCCGGTTGTGGGGGGTAATTCACCCCTCCACTTT. It yields the protein CASSPVVGGNSPLHF. Filled out from reference TRBV5-1 and TRBJ1-6, the complete variable domain reads KAGVTQTPRYLIKTRGQQVTLSCSPISGHRSVSWYQQTPGQGLQFLFEYFSETQRNKGNFPGRFSGRQFSNSRSEMNVSTLELGDSALYLCASSPVVGGNSPLHFGNGTRLTVT.

The chain links TRBV28 to TRBJ1-1; D gene uncertain. The length of the CDR3 is 11 residues. V lost 5 bases, J lost 5 bases, and 6 bases lay in between. Per the germline V gene, CDR1 is MDHEN and CDR2 is SYDVKM. Written as DNA, the CDR3 is TGTGCCAGCAGTGAGGTTACTGAAGCTTTCTTT. Protein product: CASSEVTEAFF.

Only a few counts were recorded for this clone. V is TRBV27 and J is TRBJ2-5; D is uncertain. From germline, CDR1 is MNHEY and CDR2 SMNVEV (reference sequence). V was clipped by 3 bases and J by 5 bases, with 10 bases between them. There are 13 residues in the CDR3. The CDR3 nucleotides read TGTGCCAGCAGTTTCATGCCCCAGGAGACCCAGTACTTC. Translating gives CASSFMPQETQYF.

This clone has a handful of counts. The chain is built from TRBV7-9 and TRBJ2-2; TRBD1 aligns across 7 bases. The germline gives CDR1 SEHNR, CDR2 FQNEAQ (reference sequence). V gave up 5 bases and J gave up 0 bases; unmatched junction bases: 3. The CDR3 contains 15 residues. The CDR3 loop reads CASSNDRANTGELFF. The CDR3 DNA reads as TGTGCCAGCAGCAACGACAGGGCGAACACCGGGGAGCTGTTTTTT.

A word on this clone: At one end, the junction sequence differs from germline, possibly due to a read error. The J gene is TRBJ2-3, the V gene TRBV25-1, with D uncertain. Germline V lookup: CDR1 MGHDK, CDR2 SYGVNS. The CDR3 runs 11 residues. The CDR3 sequence: CASRESDTQYF. DNA of the CDR3: TGTGCCAGCAGGGAATCAGATACGCAGTATTTT.

The rearrangement uses TRBV19 and TRBJ2-3, with TRBD1 identical over 7 bases. V trimming: 8 bases; J trimming: 3 bases; junction bases outside the gene matches: 8. The CDR3 has 14 amino acids. In germline, CDR1 is LNHDA, CDR2 SQIVND (reference sequence). The CDR3 sequence is CASCVRGLTDTQYF. CDR3 coding DNA: TGTGCCAGTTGTGTCAGGGGGTTAACAGATACGCAGTATTTT.

This clone was detected only a few times. The chain employs TRBV4-1 and TRBJ2-7; either TRBD1 or TRBD2 may supply D (5 bases each). Between the trimmed V and J ends, which lost 4 bases and 3 bases, there was a span of 10 bases. The germline CDR1 and CDR2 sequences are MGHRA and YSYEKL. The CDR3 extends over 13 amino acids. CDR3 nucleotide sequence: TGCGCCAGCAGCCCCCGTGGGGGCTACGAGCAGTACTTC. Amino acid sequence: CASSPRGGYEQYF.

The chain links TRBV30 to TRBJ1-5; D is unresolved. The germline V gene encodes CDR1 GTSNPN and CDR2 SVGIG (reference sequence). V lost 0 bases and J 4 bases, leaving 7 bases between the germline ends. This CDR3 comprises 13 residues. CDR3 nucleotide sequence: TGTGCCTGGAGTGTAAAGGATAATCAGCCCCAGCATTTT. Its translation: CAWSVKDNQPQHF.

The chain joins TRBV25-1 to TRBJ2-1, with 15 bases identical to TRBD2. This CDR3 spans 16 amino acids. Germline CDR1 is MGHDK and CDR2 is SYGVNS. Losses at the gene ends were 8 bases for V and 4 bases for J; bases not matched to a gene: 6. CDR3 DNA sequence: TGTGCCAGCCTCGGGACTAGCGGGGGGCCTTACAATGAGCAGTTCTTC. Translated: CASLGTSGGPYNEQFF.